This T cell receptor (beta chain) stems from a study of immune cell composition in non-small cell lung cancer. Study results and caveats: Clones >0.5% enriched in tumour were rarer in adenocarcinoma (about 35%) than squamous (75%). It was not proven that tumour-reactive clones equal dominant tumour-associated clones. Squamous lung tumours showed higher top 10 clone scores and clonality than adenocarcinomas.

By its share, this clone is medium-sized. Its antigen is not known. Data came from immunoSEQ multiplex PCR; TCRdb stores just in-frame clones and leaves some out. The top ten hold 18% of the sample, which has around 10,000 clones, around two thirds seen once. V shed 0 bases, J shed 6 bases, and the junction held 9 bases outside the gene matches. In germline, CDR1 is ENHRY, CDR2 SYGVKD. This CDR3 has 17 amino acids. This chain connects TRBV10-3 to TRBJ2-3; TRBD2 agrees at 10 bases. The specimen was lung tumor tissue. The TCR sequence derives from a human donor with non-small cell lung cancer. CDR3 sequence (DNA): TGTGCCATCAGTGAGTCGATGGCTAGCGGGAGTTGGGATACGCAGTATTTT. This translates into CAISESMASGSWDTQYF.